This T cell receptor (beta chain) is from a study of T cells in Graves' hyperthyroidism and ophthalmopathy. Study-level results: Researchers found most expanded thyroid clonotypes above 0.001 in blood as well.

The CDR3 runs to 13 residues. Germline V gene sequence: CDR1 SNHLY, CDR2 FYNNEI. The source material, RNA transcripts, was used to amplify TCR beta CDR3 regions. During a first-round RT-PCR of the TCR CDR3, the HTBI primer set was used. MiXCR, applied by TCRdb to the multiplex PCR reads, yields one record per CDR3 protein. The sample lists roughly 500,000 distinct CDR3 sequences, 46% occurring once. Remarks on this clonotype: Its cognate antigen is unknown. At one of its ends the junction is not consistent with the germline gene, which may arise from a read error.

The V call is TRBV2, the J call TRBJ1-2; 7 bases are shared with TRBD1. Sequenced input: peripheral blood or thyroid tissue (not recorded which). This TCR came from an adult woman with Graves' disease, either hyperthyroidism or ophthalmopathy (not recorded which). The CDR3 region is CASRGQSDGGCTF. DNA of the CDR3: TGTGCCAGCAGGGGACAGTCGGATGGTGGCTGCACCTTC.